One and the same sample provided the 5 T cell receptor beta chains below, sequenced in a study of fetal regulatory T cell absence and autoimmunity. Libraries were prepared by immunoSEQ multiplex PCR; TCRdb keeps only in-frame clonotypes and omits some of them. The sample lists 95,000 or so clones; 60% to 80% were seen once. The sequenced sample was pancreas tissue. The receptors originated from a male donor with IPEX syndrome.

The rearrangement uses TRBV5-1 and TRBJ2-1, with TRBD1 matching 7 bases. V shed 2 bases and J 0 bases; nucleotides not matched to a gene: 2. Germline V CDR1 and CDR2: SGHRS, YFSETQ. The CDR3 runs 15 residues. The CDR3 DNA reads TGCGCCAGCAGCTTTCGACAGGGCTCCTACAATGAGCAGTTCTTC. Residues: CASSFRQGSYNEQFF.

This clone was observed a single time. The chain joins TRBV10-3 to TRBJ1-1, with D possibly TRBD1 on 5 matching bases. The CDR3 is 12 residues long. Germline V gives CDR1 ENHRY, CDR2 SYGVKD. V was pared by 11 bases and J by 1 base, with 11 bases between. CDR3 DNA sequence: TGTGCCTCCAGGACATGGAACACTGAAGCTTTCTTT. The encoded protein is CASRTWNTEAFF.

The chain uses TRBV15 and TRBJ2-3; perhaps TRBD2 as D (7 bases). Trimming removed 1 base at V and 3 bases at J, with 11 bases between. The germline CDR1 and CDR2 sequences are LNHNV and YYDKDF (reference sequence). This CDR3 has 15 residues. This CDR3 is CATSRGGGVTDTQYF. The CDR3 nucleotides read TGTGCCACCAGCAGAGGGGGGGGCGTAACAGATACGCAGTATTTT.

This chain joins TRBV11-3 and TRBJ2-7, with a weak D call TRBD1 (6 bases). Germline loops: CDR1 SGHNT, CDR2 YENEEA. The CDR3 consists of 14 residues. The germline V and J ends were trimmed by 1 base and 3 bases, with 10 bases remaining between them. In DNA form, the CDR3 reads TGTGCCAGCAGCTTAGGTGCAGGGGACTACGAGCAGTACTTC. The encoded protein is CASSLGAGDYEQYF.

The rearrangement links TRBV4-1 to TRBJ2-3; TRBD2 agrees at 8 bases. The CDR3 spans 16 residues. Germline V CDR1 and CDR2: MGHRA, YSYEKL. Trimming removed 4 bases from V and 5 bases from J; junction bases left unmatched: 11. The CDR3 is CASSLRGSGVLDTQYF. The DNA of the CDR3 is TGCGCCAGCAGCCTACGGGGTAGCGGGGTTCTAGATACGCAGTATTTT.